These 18 T cell receptor beta chains originate from one sample sequenced in a study of siplizumab effects on memory and regulatory T cells. This table comes from immunoSEQ multiplex PCR, and its TCRdb copy is limited to in-frame clones, with some not included. This table has about 100,000 clones, about 90% appearing once. Sample: CD4+ T cells sorted from blood. All receptors derive from a human donor in good health.

The V call is TRBV29-1, the J call TRBJ2-7; 9 bases are shared with TRBD1. Per the germline V gene, CDR1 is SQVTM and CDR2 is ANQGSEA. This CDR3 region has 14 residues. Trimming removed 4 bases from V and 4 bases from J; junction bases left unmatched: 8. The CDR3 loop is CSVAATGGRYEQYF. The CDR3 nucleotides read TGCAGCGTTGCGGCCACAGGGGGCAGGTACGAGCAGTACTTC.

This chain uses TRBV5-1 with TRBJ1-1, with D possibly being TRBD1 (6 bases). The CDR3 has 14 residues. The V and J ends lost 2 bases and 5 bases respectively, with 13 bases between them. Germline V gives CDR1 SGHRS, CDR2 YFSETQ. The CDR3 DNA sequence: TGCGCCAGCAGCTTAACAGGGACGGGAACTGAAGCTTTCTTT. Protein: CASSLTGTGTEAFF.

The chain combines TRBV5-4 with TRBJ1-1; D not certain. The CDR3 sequence is 14 residues long. The germline CDR1 and CDR2 sequences are SGHNT and YYREEE (reference sequence). V was clipped by 5 bases and J by 1 base, with 12 bases between them. CDR3: CASSWRAANTEAFF. CDR3 coding DNA: TGTGCCAGCAGTTGGAGGGCAGCGAACACTGAAGCTTTCTTT.

This sequence joins TRBV2 and TRBJ1-6, with TRBD1 matching 8 bases. This CDR3 region has 14 residues. Trimming removed 6 bases from V and 7 bases from J; junction bases left unmatched: 5. The germline V gene encodes CDR1 SNHLY and CDR2 FYNNEI. The CDR3 reads CASSWTGLNSPLHF. CDR3 in DNA: TGTGCCAGCAGCTGGACAGGGCTAAATTCACCCCTCCACTTT.

The gene calls are TRBV9 and TRBJ1-2, with TRBD1 matching over 7 bases. The CDR3 covers 13 residues. Germline V gene data show CDR1 as SGDLS and CDR2 as YYNGEE. V shed 2 bases, J shed 8 bases, and the junction held 6 bases outside the gene matches. The CDR3 spells CASSVAQGQGYTF. The CDR3, as DNA: TGTGCCAGCAGCGTCGCACAGGGGCAGGGCTACACCTTC. Full variable domain (missing parts from reference TRBV9 and TRBJ1-2): DSGVTQTPKHLITATGQRVTLRCSPRSGDLSVYWYQQSLDQGLQFLIQYYNGEERAKGNILERFSAQQFPDLHSELNLSSLELGDSALYFCASSVAQGQGYTFGSGTRLTVV.

V is TRBV7-2 and J is TRBJ1-5; D gene uncertain. This CDR3 contains 13 residues. V dropped 2 bases and J dropped 7 bases, with 9 bases sitting between them. The V gene's germline CDR1 is SGHTA and CDR2 FQGNSA. This CDR3 reads CASSLLVDQPQHF. The CDR3 nucleotides read TGTGCCAGCAGCTTATTGGTGGACCAGCCCCAGCATTTT.

The chain employs TRBV11-3 and TRBJ2-2; D is ambiguous. Germline loops: CDR1 SGHNT, CDR2 YENEEA. This CDR3 is built from 12 residues. Trimming stripped 0 bases from V and 5 bases from J, with 1 base between. The CDR3 nucleotides are TGTGCCAGCAGCTTAGATACCGGGGAGCTGTTTTTT. It translates to CASSLDTGELFF.

The chain carries TRBV19 and TRBJ1-4, with D maybe TRBD1 (6 bases). Between the trimmed V and J ends, which lost 6 bases and 5 bases, there was a span of 13 bases. The germline V gene has CDR1 LNHDA and CDR2 SQIVND (reference sequence). CDR3 length: 14 residues. This chain's CDR3 is CASSTGTQNEKLFF. The CDR3, as DNA: TGTGCCAGTAGCACCGGGACACAGAATGAAAAACTGTTTTTT.

The chain joins TRBV6-5 to TRBJ1-1; D call uncertain. The germline V and J ends were trimmed by 4 bases and 9 bases, with 6 bases remaining between them. CDR1 is MNHEY and CDR2 is SVGAGI in the germline V gene. This CDR3 spans 10 amino acids. This chain's CDR3 is CASSLTQAFF. As DNA, the CDR3 is TGTGCCAGCAGTTTGACCCAAGCTTTCTTT.

The chain uses TRBV30 and TRBJ1-6; D unclear. The CDR3 runs 14 residues. Between the trimmed V and J ends, which lost 0 bases and 9 bases, there was a span of 12 bases. The germline V gene has CDR1 GTSNPN and CDR2 SVGIG (reference sequence). DNA of the CDR3: TGTGCCTGGAGTGTCTCCAACTGGGGTTCACCCCTCCACTTT. Translating it yields CAWSVSNWGSPLHF.

The chain links TRBV20-1 to TRBJ2-7; no reliable D call. V was cut by 3 bases and J by 10 bases, with 13 bases left in between. The CDR3 extends over 11 amino acids. The germline V gene encodes CDR1 DFQATT and CDR2 SNEGSKA (reference sequence). As DNA, the CDR3 is TGCAGTGCTAGTTCCCATGGTACCCAGTACTTC. It codes for CSASSHGTQYF.

Note on this clone: The identical CDR3 is also encoded by other nucleotide sequences in the sample. The V call is TRBV7-2, the J call TRBJ1-1; possibly TRBD1 for D (6 bases). Germline V CDR1 and CDR2: SGHTA, FQGNSA. The CDR3 extends over 14 amino acids. The ends were cut back, 5 bases at V and 4 bases at J, with 14 bases in the middle. CDR3 in amino acids: CASSLQGEGTEAFF. CDR3 coding DNA: TGTGCCAGCAGCCTACAGGGAGAAGGCACTGAAGCTTTCTTT.

V gene TRBV27 combines with J gene TRBJ1-1, with D possibly matching TRBD1 (6 bases). With 7 bases removed from V and 3 bases from J, the gap between germline ends came to 15 bases. Germline V CDR1 and CDR2: MNHEY, SMNVEV (reference sequence). The CDR3 totals 14 residues. For the CDR3, the DNA is TGTGCCAGCACCCTAAACAGGGCGGACACTGAAGCTTTCTTT. This encodes CASTLNRADTEAFF.

The gene calls are TRBV18 and TRBJ1-3, with D tentatively TRBD1 (5 bases). V was cut by 0 bases and J by 0 bases, with 12 bases left in between. The CDR3 extends over 17 amino acids. Germline V lookup: CDR1 KGHSH, CDR2 LQKENI. The chain's CDR3 is CASSPPGGVLSGNTIYF. The CDR3 DNA is TGTGCCAGCTCACCACCTGGGGGGGTCCTCTCTGGAAACACCATATATTTT.

The chain carries TRBV30 and TRBJ2-1; 7 bases map to TRBD2. This CDR3 is built from 14 residues. V lost 5 bases to trimming and J lost 0 bases; unmatched junction nucleotides: 4. The germline CDR1 and CDR2 sequences are GTSNPN and SVGIG (reference sequence). The CDR3: CAWAAGVSYNEQFF. The CDR3, as DNA: TGTGCCTGGGCGGCGGGGGTCTCCTACAATGAGCAGTTCTTC.

This clone was detected a few times. The chain joins TRBV7-2 to TRBJ1-5, with D possibly matching TRBD1 (5 bases). V was cut by 0 bases and J by 7 bases, with 13 bases left in between. There are 15 residues in the CDR3. Germline V CDR1 and CDR2: SGHTA, FQGNSA. CDR3 DNA sequence: TGTGCCAGCAGCTTAGCCCAGGGTTTATGGCAGCCCCAGCATTTT. Protein sequence: CASSLAQGLWQPQHF.

This sequence joins TRBV11-3 and TRBJ2-2; D ambiguous. Germline V gene lookup returns CDR1 SGHNT and CDR2 YENEEA. The CDR3 is 13 residues long. Deletions cut 5 bases from V and 3 bases from J, with 7 bases between. CDR3 region: CASSIADTGELFF. As DNA, the CDR3 is TGTGCCAGCAGCATTGCAGACACCGGGGAGCTGTTTTTT.

The chain joins TRBV5-1 to TRBJ2-1; 11 bases align to TRBD2. Germline V gene sequence: CDR1 SGHRS, CDR2 YFSETQ. This CDR3 comprises 17 residues. V lost 3 bases and J lost 1; bases outside the gene matches: 6. This CDR3 reads CASSSLAGGSSYNEQFF. CDR3 in DNA: TGCGCCAGCAGCTCTCTAGCGGGGGGCTCTTCCTACAATGAGCAGTTCTTC. Based on the CDR3 plus reference TRBV5-1 and TRBJ2-1, the full variable domain is KAGVTQTPRYLIKTRGQQVTLSCSPISGHRSVSWYQQTPGQGLQFLFEYFSETQRNKGNFPGRFSGRQFSNSRSEMNVSTLELGDSALYLCASSSLAGGSSYNEQFFGPGTRLTVL.